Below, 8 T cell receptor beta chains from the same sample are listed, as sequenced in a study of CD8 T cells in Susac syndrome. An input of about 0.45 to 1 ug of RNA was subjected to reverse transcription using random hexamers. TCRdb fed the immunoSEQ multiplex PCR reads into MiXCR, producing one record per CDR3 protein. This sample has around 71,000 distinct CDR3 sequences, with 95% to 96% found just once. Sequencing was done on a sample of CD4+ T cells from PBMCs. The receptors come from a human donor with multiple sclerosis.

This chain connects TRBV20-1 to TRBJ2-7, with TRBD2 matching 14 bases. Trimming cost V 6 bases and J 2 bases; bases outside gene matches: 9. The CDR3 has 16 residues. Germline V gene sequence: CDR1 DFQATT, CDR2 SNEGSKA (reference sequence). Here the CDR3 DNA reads TGCAGTGCCTCAAGACTAGCGGGGGGGACCCCCTACGAGCAGTACTTC. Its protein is CSASRLAGGTPYEQYF.

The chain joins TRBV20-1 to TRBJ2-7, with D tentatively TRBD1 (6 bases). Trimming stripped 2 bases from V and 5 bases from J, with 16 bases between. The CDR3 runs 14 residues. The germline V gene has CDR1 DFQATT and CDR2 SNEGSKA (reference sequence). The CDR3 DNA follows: TGCAGTGCTAGAAGCTTTGGACAGAAGGACGAGCAGTACTTC. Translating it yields CSARSFGQKDEQYF.

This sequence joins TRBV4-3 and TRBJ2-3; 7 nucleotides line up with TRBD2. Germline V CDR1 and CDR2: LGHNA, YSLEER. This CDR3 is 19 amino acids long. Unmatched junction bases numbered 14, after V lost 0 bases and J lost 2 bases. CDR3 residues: CASSQDYSPDGGYTDTQYF. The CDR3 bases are TGCGCCAGCAGCCAAGATTATAGTCCGGACGGGGGGTACACAGATACGCAGTATTTT.

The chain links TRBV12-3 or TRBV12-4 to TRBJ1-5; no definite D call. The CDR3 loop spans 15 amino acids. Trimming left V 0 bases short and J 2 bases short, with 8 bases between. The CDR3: CASSLALHGNQPQHF. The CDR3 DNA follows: TGTGCCAGCAGTTTAGCGCTCCACGGCAATCAGCCCCAGCATTTT.

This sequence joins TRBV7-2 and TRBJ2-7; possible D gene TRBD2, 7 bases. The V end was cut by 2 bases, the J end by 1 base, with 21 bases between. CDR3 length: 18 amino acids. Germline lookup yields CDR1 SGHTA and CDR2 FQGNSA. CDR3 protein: CASSLLSTGGGRSYEQYF. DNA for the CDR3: TGTGCCAGCAGCTTACTTTCTACGGGCGGGGGCCGATCCTACGAGCAGTACTTC.

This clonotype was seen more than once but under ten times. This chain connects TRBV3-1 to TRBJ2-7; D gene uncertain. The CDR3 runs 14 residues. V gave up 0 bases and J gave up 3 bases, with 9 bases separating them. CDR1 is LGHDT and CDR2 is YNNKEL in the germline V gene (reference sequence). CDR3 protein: CASSQDYRDYEQYF. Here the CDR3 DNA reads TGTGCCAGCAGCCAAGATTACAGAGACTACGAGCAGTACTTC.

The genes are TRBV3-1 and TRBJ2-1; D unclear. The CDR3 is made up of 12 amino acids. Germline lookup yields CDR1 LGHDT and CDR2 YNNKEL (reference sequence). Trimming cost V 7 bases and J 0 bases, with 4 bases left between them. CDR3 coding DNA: TGTGCCAGCATCACCTCCTACAATGAGCAGTTCTTC. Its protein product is CASITSYNEQFF.

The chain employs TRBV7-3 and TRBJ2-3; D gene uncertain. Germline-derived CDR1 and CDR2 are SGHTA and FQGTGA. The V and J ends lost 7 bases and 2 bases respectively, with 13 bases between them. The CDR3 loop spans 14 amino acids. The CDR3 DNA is TGTGCCAGCACCCCTCAACTGGTCACAGATACGCAGTATTTT. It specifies CASTPQLVTDTQYF.